The 19 T cell receptor beta chains below all came from one sample that was sequenced in a study of CD8 T cells in Susac syndrome (dated by TCRdb to the late 2010s). The library was produced with the immunoSEQ multiplex PCR assay. RNA was extracted using the RNeasy kit, and roughly 0.5 to 1 ug of the RNA was reverse transcribed with random hexamers. The public sequencing data were trimmed at Q25 with fastp and processed into clonotypes with MiXCR by TCRdb, which kept only in-frame beta chains. CDR3 protein sequences are deduplicated, and each keeps its most common genes and DNA. The sample profile shows tens of thousands of distinct CDR3 sequences; 85% to 95% of them were found once. In total, the top ten clones hold 0.15% of the sample. The specimen sequenced was CD4+ T cells from PBMCs. Receptors were obtained from a human donor with Susac syndrome.

V is TRBV20-1 and J is TRBJ1-1; 7 bases map to TRBD1. The V gene's germline CDR1 is DFQATT and CDR2 SNEGSKA (reference sequence). CDR3 size: 16 residues. With V trimmed by 6 bases and J by 0 bases, 13 bases remained unmatched. CDR3 in amino acids: CSATLQGKRVNTEAFF. The CDR3 nucleotides are TGCAGTGCCACCTTACAGGGGAAACGGGTGAACACTGAAGCTTTCTTT.

As for this clonotype: An end of the junction does not agree with germline; a read error may underlie this. This chain joins TRBV6-5 and TRBJ1-6; D may be TRBD1 (5 bases). The CDR3 sequence is 15 residues long. From germline, CDR1 is MNHEY and CDR2 SVGAGI. In DNA form, the CDR3 reads TGTGCCAACAGTTACTCAGGCAGGGCTAATTCACCCCTCCACTTT. Protein sequence: CANSYSGRANSPLHF.

The chain combines TRBV6-2 or TRBV6-3 with TRBJ2-5; tentatively, D is TRBD2 (5 bases). Trimming cost V 6 bases and J 4 bases, with 15 bases left between them. Germline V gene lookup returns CDR1 MNHEY and CDR2 SVGEGT. The CDR3 length is 14 residues. Here the CDR3 reads CASRGEKSGETQYF. The CDR3 region has the DNA TGTGCCAGCAGGGGAGAGAAATCCGGAGAGACCCAGTACTTC.

The J gene is TRBJ1-1, the V gene TRBV18; TRBD1 agrees at 10 bases. The CDR3 is 15 residues long. The V segment lost 1 base and the J segment 7 bases; nucleotides outside the gene matches: 6. Per the germline V gene, CDR1 is KGHSH and CDR2 is LQKENI. CDR3: CASSPRQGAGIEAFF. The CDR3 DNA is TGTGCCAGCTCACCACGACAGGGGGCCGGCATTGAAGCTTTCTTT. Full variable domain (missing parts from reference TRBV18 and TRBJ1-1): NAGVMQNPRHLVRRRGQEARLRCSPMKGHSHVYWYRQLPEEGLKFMVYLQKENIIDESGMPKERFSAEFPKEGPSILRIQQVVRGDSAAYFCASSPRQGAGIEAFFGQGTRLTVV.

The chain links TRBV5-6 to TRBJ1-1; D not certain. The ends were cut back, 1 base at V and 5 bases at J, with 9 bases in the middle. The CDR3 extends over 13 amino acids. Per the germline V gene, CDR1 is SGHDT and CDR2 is YYEEEE. CDR3 region: CASSLLGRTEAFF. The CDR3 nucleotides are TGTGCCAGCAGCTTGCTAGGTCGGACTGAAGCTTTCTTT.

The V and J genes are TRBV14 and TRBJ2-7; TRBD2 is a possible D gene (6 bases). Germline V gives CDR1 SGHDN, CDR2 FVKESK. The CDR3 extends over 14 amino acids. Trimming took 3 bases from V and 2 from J, leaving 11 bases between them. CDR3 in amino acids: CASSHQGGTYEQYF. In DNA, the CDR3 is TGTGCCAGCAGCCATCAAGGAGGGACCTACGAGCAGTACTTC.

The rearrangement joins TRBV5-1 to TRBJ2-7; 9 nucleotides agree with TRBD1. CDR1 is SGHRS, CDR2 YFSETQ, per germline. This CDR3 region has 14 residues. V was pared by 4 bases and J by 9 bases, with 11 bases of the junction left unmatched. Here the CDR3 DNA reads TGCGCCAGCAGCGCCCCGGGACAGGGAAATCGGCAGTACTTC. It yields the protein CASSAPGQGNRQYF.

The chain links TRBV7-9 to TRBJ1-2, with D uncertain. The CDR3 extends over 12 amino acids. Germline loops: CDR1 SEHNR, CDR2 FQNEAQ (reference sequence). V was clipped by 11 bases and J by 2 bases, with 12 bases between them. The CDR3 DNA follows: TGTGCCTCCTCCGACCAGAACTATGGCTACACCTTC. Its translation: CASSDQNYGYTF.

The chain uses TRBV7-9 and TRBJ1-4, with TRBD1 as a possible D gene (6 bases). The CDR3 length is 16 residues. With 5 bases removed from V and 3 bases from J, the gap between germline ends came to 16 bases. Germline V gives CDR1 SEHNR, CDR2 FQNEAQ (reference sequence). In DNA, the CDR3 is TGTGCCAGCAGCACAATCACAGGGCTCCCTAATGAAAAACTGTTTTTT. Translation gives CASSTITGLPNEKLFF.

The chain employs TRBV20-1 and TRBJ2-2, with D unclear. Between the trimmed V and J ends, which lost 6 bases and 7 bases, there was a span of 18 bases. This CDR3 spans 14 amino acids. Germline V lookup: CDR1 DFQATT, CDR2 SNEGSKA (reference sequence). The CDR3 is CSATGSPALGELFF. The CDR3 bases are TGCAGTGCCACCGGGTCCCCGGCACTCGGGGAGCTGTTTTTT.

The chain combines TRBV7-2 with TRBJ1-2; D may be TRBD1 (5 bases). Germline lookup yields CDR1 SGHTA and CDR2 FQGNSA. The CDR3 is made up of 14 amino acids. Trimming left V 2 bases short and J 3 bases short, with 10 bases between. For the CDR3, the DNA is TGTGCCAGCAGCTTAAGGTCGGGGGACTATGGCTACACCTTC. Its translation: CASSLRSGDYGYTF.

V is TRBV30 and J is TRBJ1-3; TRBD1 is a possible D gene (5 bases). Trimming pared 1 base from V and 0 bases from J, leaving 10 bases between. CDR1 is GTSNPN, CDR2 SVGIG, per germline (reference sequence). The CDR3 is made up of 15 amino acids. CDR3 amino acids: CAWSAGRASGNTIYF. Written as DNA, the CDR3 is TGTGCCTGGAGTGCGGGACGGGCCTCTGGAAACACCATATATTTT.

J is TRBJ1-5 and V is TRBV20-1; D may be TRBD1 (5 bases). The CDR3 has 15 amino acids. The V end lost 3 bases, the J end lost 1 base, and 13 bases lay between the germline ends. In germline, CDR1 is DFQATT, CDR2 SNEGSKA (reference sequence). The DNA of the CDR3 is TGCAGTGCTAGGGGTCGGGGCGTGAGCAATCAGCCCCAGCATTTT. As protein: CSARGRGVSNQPQHF.

The J gene is TRBJ2-3, the V gene TRBV20-1, with D perhaps TRBD2 (7 bases). V was clipped by 3 bases and J by 4 bases, with 20 bases between them. The CDR3 loop spans 16 amino acids. The germline V gene has CDR1 DFQATT and CDR2 SNEGSKA (reference sequence). The CDR3 nucleotides are TGCAGTGCTAGTGCTTCGGGGGGCGGGGACCCAGATACGCAGTATTTT. Translating it yields CSASASGGGDPDTQYF.

V and J are TRBV21-1 and TRBJ1-2; whether TRBD1, the table's D call, matches the DNA was not checked. TRBV21-1 is an annotated pseudogene. This CDR3 is 16 amino acids long. The CDR3 reads CASSNGTRPPDYGYTF. Written as DNA, the CDR3 is TGTGCCAGCAGCAACGGGACACGACCTCCGGACTATGGCTACACCTTC.

Here the CDR3 DNA reads TGTGCCAGCAGCTTATGGGACGGCTCCTACGAGCAGTACTTC. Its translation is CASSLWDGSYEQYF. The V call is TRBV5-4, the J call TRBJ2-7; D may match TRBD1 or TRBD2 (5 bases each). CDR3 length: 14 residues. CDR1 SGHNT and CDR2 YYREEE come from the germline V gene (reference sequence). Trimming pared 2 bases from V and 0 bases from J, leaving 9 bases between. The whole variable domain, filled in from reference TRBV5-4 and TRBJ2-7, reads ETGVTQSPTHLIKTRGQQVTLRCSSQSGHNTVSWYQQALGQGPQFIFQYYREEENGRGNFPPRFSGLQFPNYSSELNVNALELDDSALYLCASSLWDGSYEQYFGPGTRLTVT.

This clonotype was observed once. V usage is TRBV3-1 and J usage is TRBJ1-2, with D tentatively TRBD1 (5 bases). Germline CDR1 reads LGHDT; CDR2 reads YNNKEL (reference sequence). The germline V and J ends were trimmed by 1 base and 6 bases, with 12 bases remaining between them. The CDR3 has 14 residues. In nucleotides, the CDR3 is TGTGCCAGCAGCCAAGTTAGGGGCGGAAATGGCTACACCTTC. It encodes CASSQVRGGNGYTF.

The chain recombines TRBV20-1 with TRBJ1-6, with TRBD1 matching over 9 bases. This CDR3 is 17 amino acids long. The junction had 15 bases not matched to a gene; V was cut back by 5 bases and J by 7 bases. The germline gives CDR1 DFQATT, CDR2 SNEGSKA (reference sequence). CDR3 amino acids: CSAGIPGQGIGNSPLHF. The CDR3 DNA reads as TGCAGTGCTGGCATCCCGGGACAGGGCATAGGAAATTCACCCCTCCACTTT.

V gene TRBV10-2 combines with J gene TRBJ2-7; D is unresolved. The V end lost 9 bases, the J end lost 2 bases, and 17 bases lay between the germline ends. In germline, CDR1 is WSHSY, CDR2 SAAADI. There are 14 residues in the CDR3. The CDR3 protein is CASHPGRQTYEQYF. CDR3 DNA sequence: TGCGCCAGTCATCCAGGCCGGCAGACCTACGAGCAGTACTTC.